A single sample gave rise to the 16 T cell receptor beta chains below, sequenced in a study of T-cell reconstitution after alpha-beta-depleted transplantation in children. Unique molecular identifiers were incorporated when the TCRbeta library was constructed. MiXCR, applied by TCRdb to the PCR reads, yields one record per CDR3 protein. The sample carries about 230,000 distinct CDR3 sequences, approximately 12% recorded once. The specimen was PBMCs from the stem cell graft donor, collected from the stem cell graft. The receptors shown here come from a human donor who donated a stem cell graft to a child with acute lymphoblastic leukemia.

In this sample, this clonotype turned up many times. The genes are TRBV20-1 and TRBJ2-3; 7 nucleotides match TRBD1. Trimming cost V 5 bases and J 1 base; bases outside gene matches: 6. Germline V gives CDR1 DFQATT, CDR2 SNEGSKA (reference sequence). The CDR3 length is 14 residues. The CDR3 sequence is CSASTQGGTDTQYF. DNA for the CDR3: TGCAGTGCTTCTACTCAGGGGGGCACAGATACGCAGTATTTT.

This clonotype was picked up many times. The chain uses TRBV10-3 and TRBJ2-1, with 9 bases aligning to TRBD2. There are 17 residues in the CDR3. CDR1 is ENHRY, CDR2 SYGVKD, per germline. The trim removed 3 bases at V and 0 bases at J, leaving 6 bases unmatched. CDR3 sequence (DNA): TGTGCCATCAGTGACGTGGGCGGGGGGGCCTCCTACAATGAGCAGTTCTTC. It translates to CAISDVGGGASYNEQFF.

The sample holds many counts of this clonotype. V and J are TRBV19 and TRBJ1-1; a weak D match, TRBD1 (5 bases). CDR3 length: 14 residues. Trimming removed 2 bases at V and 4 bases at J, with 11 bases between. Per germline, CDR1 LNHDA and CDR2 SQIVND (reference sequence). CDR3 in DNA: TGTGCCAGTAGTATAAATGGGGGTGGCACTGAAGCTTTCTTT. This encodes CASSINGGGTEAFF.

In its sample, this clonotype was seen many times. V gene TRBV20-1 combines with J gene TRBJ2-1, with D hard to call. V shed 4 bases and J shed 6 bases, with 13 bases lying between them. This CDR3 comprises 13 residues. Germline V gene lookup returns CDR1 DFQATT and CDR2 SNEGSKA (reference sequence). In DNA, the CDR3 is TGCAGTGCTACGACCTCGCTCCGCAATGAGCAGTTCTTC. Translated, it gives CSATTSLRNEQFF.

This clonotype showed up many times. The V call is TRBV7-9, the J call TRBJ1-1; D might be TRBD1 (5 bases). V dropped 5 bases and J dropped 1 base, with 11 bases sitting between them. The CDR3 consists of 14 residues. Germline assignment: CDR1 SEHNR and CDR2 FQNEAQ (reference sequence). Here the CDR3 reads CASSPVRGNTEAFF. As DNA, the CDR3 is TGTGCCAGCAGCCCAGTGAGGGGGAACACTGAAGCTTTCTTT. The complete variable domain, with remaining parts taken from reference TRBV7-9 and TRBJ1-1, reads DTGVSQNPRHKITKRGQNVTFRCDPISEHNRLYWYRQTLGQGPEFLTYFQNEAQLEKSRLLSDRFSAERPKGSFSTLEIQRTEQGDSAMYLCASSPVRGNTEAFFGQGTRLTVV.

In its sample, this clonotype was seen many times. The CDR3 DNA follows: TGTGCCATCAGGGGGGCGGTGGGACGGGAAAAAGACACTGAAGCTTTCTTT. Protein: CAIRGAVGREKDTEAFF. J is TRBJ1-1 and V is TRBV10-3; D perhaps matches TRBD1 (6 bases). Germline CDR1 reads ENHRY; CDR2 reads SYGVKD. This CDR3 region has 17 residues. Trimming shortened V by 6 bases and J by 3 bases, and 23 bases separated the two germline ends.

This clonotype has more than one count but fewer than ten. This chain links TRBV5-8 with TRBJ1-2; D unresolved. Trimming removed 4 bases at V and 5 bases at J, with 12 bases between. The CDR3 has 13 residues. Per the germline V gene, CDR1 is SGHTS and CDR2 is YDEGEE. For the CDR3, the DNA is TGTGCCAGCAGCCACACCGTTCCATATGGCTACACCTTC. Its protein product is CASSHTVPYGYTF.

This clonotype was observed at least ten times. The chain combines TRBV20-1 with TRBJ2-1; 8 nucleotides line up with TRBD2. This CDR3 has 16 residues. Germline CDR1 and CDR2: DFQATT and SNEGSKA (reference sequence). Unmatched junction bases numbered 14, after V lost 6 bases and J lost 4 bases. CDR3 nucleotides: TGCAGTGCCAACTCCATGGGCGGGAGGTTATACAATGAGCAGTTCTTC. This encodes CSANSMGGRLYNEQFF.

Many counts were recorded for this clonotype. This chain's CDR3 is CASTYQETQYF. CDR3 coding DNA: TGTGCCAGCACCTATCAAGAGACCCAGTACTTC. The rearrangement uses TRBV6-5 and TRBJ2-5, with D uncertain. V lost 7 bases, J lost 2 bases, and 5 bases lay in between. The CDR3 is 11 amino acids. Germline CDR1 is MNHEY and CDR2 is SVGAGI.

This clonotype has a count of ten or more. The chain joins TRBV27 to TRBJ2-3; TRBD2 aligns across 10 bases. The CDR3 contains 13 residues. Germline CDR1 is MNHEY and CDR2 is SMNVEV (reference sequence). J gave up 6 bases and V 6 bases, and 3 bases lay outside the gene matches. CDR3 region: CASRLAGADTQYF. CDR3 nucleotide sequence: TGTGCCAGCAGGCTAGCGGGGGCGGATACGCAGTATTTT.

The J gene is TRBJ2-3, the V gene TRBV5-5; perhaps TRBD2 as D (5 bases). The length of the CDR3 is 15 residues. The V end lost 1 base, the J end lost 2 bases, and 11 bases lay between the germline ends. Germline V CDR1 and CDR2: SGHKS, YYEKEE (reference sequence). The CDR3 bases are TGTGCCAGCAGCTTGACGATACTAGACACAGATACGCAGTATTTT. Amino acid sequence: CASSLTILDTDTQYF.

This clonotype was seen many times. The chain links TRBV29-1 to TRBJ2-7; TRBD1 agrees at 9 bases. CDR1 is SQVTM and CDR2 is ANQGSEA in the germline V gene. V shed 7 bases and J 0 bases; nucleotides not matched to a gene: 4. CDR3 length: 13 residues. The CDR3 bases are TGCAGCGCGGGACAGGGCAGCTCCTACGAGCAGTACTTC. Translating gives CSAGQGSSYEQYF.

This clonotype was recorded at least ten times. Here the CDR3 reads CASSLEGVGNTEAFF. In DNA, the CDR3 is TGTGCCAGCAGCTTAGAAGGGGTCGGGAACACTGAAGCTTTCTTT. V is TRBV7-9 and J is TRBJ1-1; TRBD1 might be the D (5 bases). The CDR3 sequence is 15 residues long. Germline V gene sequence: CDR1 SEHNR, CDR2 FQNEAQ (reference sequence). Trimming removed 1 base from V and 1 base from J, with 10 bases in between.

This clonotype was observed at least ten times. This rearrangement joins TRBV20-1 to TRBJ1-4; D unresolved. The CDR3 is made up of 17 amino acids. V dropped 2 bases and J dropped 0 bases, with 16 bases sitting between them. CDR1 is DFQATT, CDR2 SNEGSKA, per germline (reference sequence). The CDR3 here is CSARMWQVAATNEKLFF. DNA for the CDR3: TGCAGTGCTAGAATGTGGCAGGTAGCTGCAACTAATGAAAAACTGTTTTTT.

This clonotype was seen repeatedly, ten times or more. The rearrangement joins TRBV6-5 to TRBJ2-3; D is unresolved. CDR1 MNHEY and CDR2 SVGAGI come from the germline V gene. V was clipped by 4 bases and J by 0 bases, with 11 bases between them. The CDR3 has 15 residues. In nucleotides, the CDR3 is TGTGCCAGCAGTTCACGAAGAACTAGCACAGATACGCAGTATTTT. This translates into CASSSRRTSTDTQYF.

This clonotype occurred many times. This sequence joins TRBV12-3 or TRBV12-4 and TRBJ1-1, with no clear D. V lost 2 bases to trimming and J lost 0 bases, with 7 bases between them. This CDR3 region has 14 residues. CDR3 DNA sequence: TGTGCCAGCAGTTTAACCGAGGTGAACACTGAAGCTTTCTTT. As protein: CASSLTEVNTEAFF.